These 24 T cell receptor beta chains came from one sample sequenced in a study of blood T cell repertoires in COVID-19. Some clones are missing from TCRdb's copy, which holds only in-frame ones; the method was immunoSEQ multiplex PCR. The repertoire has about 46,000 clones, 85% to 90% of them found once; the top ten carry about 8.8%. The sequenced material came from peripheral blood. The receptors were sampled from a man between 50 and 59 years old with active COVID-19.

The CDR3 here is CASSSGGSEQFF. As DNA, the CDR3 is TGTGCCAGCAGCTCGGGGGGCTCTGAGCAGTTCTTC. The V call is TRBV7-3, the J call TRBJ2-1, with D perhaps TRBD2 (7 bases). CDR3 length equals 12 residues. Germline CDR1 is SGHTA and CDR2 is FQGTGA. Trimming shortened V by 4 bases and J by 9 bases, and 10 bases separated the two germline ends.

This sequence joins TRBV7-2 and TRBJ2-1; 9 bases match TRBD2. The CDR3 totals 18 residues. Germline V CDR1 and CDR2: SGHTA, FQGNSA. The trim removed 1 base at V and 6 bases at J, leaving 13 bases unmatched. CDR3 sequence (DNA): TGTGCCAGCAGCTTAGTCAGGGCGGGGCTAGCGGGACCCAATGAGCAGTTCTTC. As protein: CASSLVRAGLAGPNEQFF.

This clone was counted once. The chain joins TRBV4-1 to TRBJ1-4, with no clear D. In germline, CDR1 is MGHRA, CDR2 YSYEKL. V shed 4 bases and J shed 0 bases, with 12 bases lying between them. The CDR3 runs 16 residues. CDR3 coding DNA: TGCGCCAGCAGCCGAGTCCCGTCTGCAACTAATGAAAAACTGTTTTTT. This gives the protein CASSRVPSATNEKLFF.

V is TRBV20-1 and J is TRBJ2-7; no clear D gene. The CDR3 is made up of 13 amino acids. V lost 3 bases, J lost 3 bases, and 12 bases lay in between. Germline values: CDR1 DFQATT, CDR2 SNEGSKA (reference sequence). CDR3 in DNA: TGCAGTGCTAGTCCCAGACTCGACTACGAGCAGTACTTC. Translating gives CSASPRLDYEQYF.

V and J are TRBV11-2 and TRBJ2-7; D might be TRBD1 (7 bases). CDR1 and CDR2 (germline): SGHAT, FQNNGV. The CDR3 runs 15 residues. Trimming cost V 1 base and J 2 bases, with 12 bases left between them. Written as DNA, the CDR3 is TGTGCCAGCAGCTTAGTCAGGGGGGCCCCCTACGAGCAGTACTTC. Amino acids: CASSLVRGAPYEQYF.

The chain couples TRBV5-6 to TRBJ2-7, with 11 bases lining up with TRBD2. Germline-derived CDR1 and CDR2 are SGHDT and YYEEEE. After removal of 0 bases from V and 7 bases from J, the junction contained 9 bases not matched to a gene. CDR3 length equals 16 residues. The CDR3 protein is CASSLVAGGTSGEQYF. CDR3 DNA sequence: TGTGCCAGCAGCTTGGTAGCGGGGGGGACATCGGGAGAGCAGTACTTC.

The V gene is TRBV6-2 or TRBV6-3, the J gene TRBJ2-2; D gene unclear. Trimming stripped 5 bases from V and 4 bases from J, with 14 bases between. The CDR3 loop spans 15 amino acids. CDR1 and CDR2 from the germline V gene are MNHEY and SVGEGT. This CDR3 reads CASSRLPPPTGELFF. The CDR3 region has the DNA TGTGCCAGCAGTCGACTTCCCCCCCCCACCGGGGAGCTGTTTTTT.

The V call is TRBV7-3, the J call TRBJ2-1; D perhaps matches TRBD2 (6 bases). This CDR3 spans 14 amino acids. Germline V lookup: CDR1 SGHTA, CDR2 FQGTGA. With 7 bases removed from V and 8 bases from J, the gap between germline ends came to 18 bases. The CDR3 is CASTPPPTGDEQFF. The CDR3 DNA reads TGTGCCAGCACCCCTCCCCCTACGGGGGATGAGCAGTTCTTC.

The rearrangement links TRBV11-1 to TRBJ2-7; possibly TRBD2 for D (6 bases). V was shortened by 5 bases and J by 0 bases, with 11 bases between the two germline ends. Germline lookup yields CDR1 SGHAT and CDR2 FQDESV (reference sequence). The CDR3 has 14 residues. The CDR3: CASSPGDLSYEQYF. CDR3 coding DNA: TGTGCCAGCAGCCCGGGGGACCTCTCCTACGAGCAGTACTTC.

The chain couples TRBV7-3 to TRBJ2-3, with 7 bases that match TRBD2. CDR1 and CDR2 (germline): SGHTA, FQGTGA. V shed 1 base, J shed 8 bases, and the junction held 12 bases outside the gene matches. The CDR3 is 16 residues long. Here the CDR3 reads CASSLSPAGNPSTQYF. CDR3 DNA: TGTGCCAGCAGCTTAAGCCCAGCGGGAAACCCTAGTACGCAGTATTTT.

The chain has TRBV4-2 and TRBJ2-2; D may be TRBD2 (5 bases). With 4 bases removed from V and 0 bases from J, the gap between germline ends came to 15 bases. The V gene's germline CDR1 is LGHNA and CDR2 YNFKEQ. There are 17 residues in the CDR3. Here the CDR3 DNA reads TGTGCCAGCAGCCCGCGGGTCTCAAGCACGAACACCGGGGAGCTGTTTTTT. Translation: CASSPRVSSTNTGELFF.

CDR3 in amino acids: CASSIQGMGYQPQHF. CDR3 nucleotide sequence: TGTGCCAGCAGTATACAGGGAATGGGTTATCAGCCCCAGCATTTT. This sequence joins TRBV6-6 and TRBJ1-5; tentatively, D is TRBD1 (6 bases). Germline-derived CDR1 and CDR2 are MNHNY and SVGAGI (reference sequence). The CDR3 is 15 amino acids. V lost 5 bases and J 5 bases, leaving 16 bases between the germline ends.

This clone was detected only once. The rearrangement links TRBV29-1 to TRBJ2-7, with a possible D match to TRBD2 (6 bases). The germline V and J ends were trimmed by 6 bases and 4 bases, with 10 bases remaining between them. Germline assignment: CDR1 SQVTM and CDR2 ANQGSEA. The CDR3 spans 11 residues. CDR3 region: CSVLGGYEQYF. DNA for the CDR3: TGCAGCGTCTTAGGAGGGTACGAGCAGTACTTC.

This chain joins TRBV28 and TRBJ2-1; 7 nucleotides line up with TRBD2. Germline V lookup: CDR1 MDHEN, CDR2 SYDVKM. The CDR3 totals 16 residues. V shed 5 bases and J 1 base; nucleotides not matched to a gene: 8. Here the CDR3 DNA reads TGTGCCAGCAGTGAAACGAGAGCGGGGTCCTACAATGAGCAGTTCTTC. Protein sequence: CASSETRAGSYNEQFF.

V is TRBV7-7 and J is TRBJ1-3, with TRBD1 as a possible D gene (5 bases). The CDR3 runs 17 residues. Trimming took off 5 bases at V and 0 bases at J, with 17 bases between the two ends. CDR1 is SSHAT and CDR2 is FNYEAQ in the germline V gene (reference sequence). The CDR3 reads CASSQRPPGYSGNTIYF. The CDR3 nucleotides are TGTGCCAGCAGCCAACGGCCCCCAGGGTACTCTGGAAACACCATATATTTT.

This clone was seen a few times. J is TRBJ1-2 and V is TRBV2, with D perhaps matching TRBD1 (5 bases). Germline V gene lookup returns CDR1 SNHLY and CDR2 FYNNEI. CDR3 length equals 13 residues. Trimming shortened V by 3 bases and J by 1 base, and 6 bases separated the two germline ends. The CDR3 nucleotides are TGTGCCAGCAGTGACAGGGATAACTATGGCTACACCTTC. Its protein is CASSDRDNYGYTF. Drawing the rest from reference TRBV2 and TRBJ1-2, the complete variable domain is EPEVTQTPSHQVTQMGQEVILRCVPISNHLYFYWYRQILGQKVEFLVSFYNNEISEKSEIFDDQFSVERPDGSNFTLKIRSTKLEDSAMYFCASSDRDNYGYTFGSGTRLTVV.

V and J are TRBV3-1 (or the pseudogene TRBV3-2) and TRBJ2-2; 8 positions match TRBD2. Germline CDR1 LGHDT, CDR2 YNNKEL (reference sequence). The CDR3 runs to 16 residues. With 6 bases clipped from V and 1 base from J, the junction kept 7 bases outside the gene matches. CDR3 bases: TGTGCCAGCAGTCCGCAGGCGGGGGGGAACACCGGGGAGCTGTTTTTT. Its protein is CASSPQAGGNTGELFF.

The V gene is TRBV5-8, the J gene TRBJ2-7; 7 bases are shared with TRBD1. V shed 4 bases, J shed 0 bases, and the junction held 4 bases outside the gene matches. CDR1 is SGHTS and CDR2 is YDEGEE in the germline V gene. This CDR3 is built from 14 residues. The CDR3 reads CASSPTGDSYEQYF. In nucleotides, the CDR3 is TGTGCCAGCAGCCCTACAGGGGACTCCTACGAGCAGTACTTC.

The chain is built from TRBV18 and TRBJ1-5, with a possible D match to TRBD1 (5 bases). V was cut by 3 bases and J by 0 bases, with 12 bases left in between. CDR1 is KGHSH and CDR2 is LQKENI in the germline V gene. This CDR3 is 16 amino acids long. CDR3 sequence (DNA): TGTGCCAGCTCACCCCAGGGCCTCTATAGCAATCAGCCCCAGCATTTT. Protein sequence: CASSPQGLYSNQPQHF.

The chain carries TRBV27 and TRBJ2-3; D is perhaps TRBD2 (6 bases). Trimming took off 4 bases at V and 4 bases at J, with 15 bases between the two ends. The CDR3 is 15 residues long. The germline V gene encodes CDR1 MNHEY and CDR2 SMNVEV (reference sequence). The DNA for the CDR3 is TGTGCCAGCAGTTCCCTGACTAGAGGGGCAGATACGCAGTATTTT. Translated: CASSSLTRGADTQYF.

This sequence joins TRBV6-2 or TRBV6-3 and TRBJ2-3; a weak D match, TRBD1 (6 bases). Germline V gives CDR1 MNHEY, CDR2 SVGEGT. CDR3 size: 13 residues. Trimming pared 6 bases from V and 5 bases from J, leaving 12 bases between. CDR3 DNA: TGTGCCAGCAGGCCTACAGGGAGAGATACGCAGTATTTT. It specifies CASRPTGRDTQYF.

The chain links TRBV15 to TRBJ1-4, with D perhaps matching TRBD1 (6 bases). Trimming shortened V by 0 bases and J by 3 bases, and 20 bases separated the two germline ends. Germline V lookup: CDR1 LNHNV, CDR2 YYDKDF (reference sequence). The CDR3 spans 19 residues. The CDR3: CATSRDLPSGGAANEKLFF. CDR3 DNA sequence: TGTGCCACCAGCAGAGATCTCCCTTCGGGGGGCGCGGCTAATGAAAAACTGTTTTTT.

The genes are TRBV3-1 (or the pseudogene TRBV3-2) and TRBJ2-5; D gene uncertain. CDR1 is LGHDT, CDR2 YNNKEL, per germline (reference sequence). V was pared by 1 base and J by 13 bases, with 10 bases between. The CDR3 has 11 amino acids. The CDR3 coding sequence is TGTGCCAGCAGCCAAGGTCTCCCGGGGTACTTC. Residues: CASSQGLPGYF.

The chain links TRBV5-1 to TRBJ2-7; TRBD2 matches at 12 bases. Germline V gene sequence: CDR1 SGHRS, CDR2 YFSETQ. Losses at the gene ends were 4 bases for V and 5 bases for J; bases not matched to a gene: 10. This CDR3 is built from 16 residues. The CDR3 coding sequence is TGCGCCAGCAGCAACGGACTAGCGGGAATGAGGGACGAGCAGTACTTC. Its translation is CASSNGLAGMRDEQYF.